The sequence of this TCR beta chain was determined in a study of tumor-infiltrating lymphocytes in primary liver carcinoma. The approximately 17-32 mg bulk tissue piece was not sorted before simultaneous RNA and DNA extraction. The CDR3 spans 17 residues. The germline CDR1 and CDR2 sequences are MNHEY and SVGEGT. The investigators made TCR beta cDNA from 400 to 500 ng total RNA, using a constant-region primer. Amplification in three nested multiplex PCR rounds with slightly modified ARM-PCR gave rise to TCR beta libraries. A C-beta reverse primer was combined with TRBV1-TRBV30 forward primers in the first two PCR rounds, and each round had around 11 cycles. TCRdb re-called the multiplex PCR reads through MiXCR, storing one row per CDR3 protein. In the table there are tens of thousands of distinct CDR3 sequences, 70% to 85% of which are singletons. A word on this clonotype: Compared with germline, one end of the junction differs, possibly owing to a read error.

V is TRBV6-2 or TRBV6-3 and J is TRBJ1-5, with no clear D. This receptor was taken from a man in his forties or fifties with primary liver carcinoma and hepatitis B virus infection. Sequenced: liver tumor tissue from sampling region 2. Noted subset: tumor region T2, inferior pole. DNA for the CDR3: TGTGCTAGCAGTTACTATGGGCAGGAGTTAGAGAATCAGCCCCAGCATTTT. It translates to CASSYYGQELENQPQHF.